Described below is a single TCR beta chain sequence and its context. Germline loops: CDR1 MNHEY, CDR2 SMNVEV (reference sequence). The CDR3 spans 14 residues. V was cut by 1 base and J by 6 bases, with 13 bases left in between. The method was immunoSEQ multiplex PCR; TCRdb's version includes in-frame clones alone and lacks a portion of them. Of approximately 300,000 clones listed, approximately 80% are singletons. This specimen comes from a study of blood T cell repertoires in COVID-19. The wider study: The origin of the acute and convalescent COVID-19 samples was the United States, Italy and Spain. Sources were T cells, B-cell-depleted T cells, or PBMCs; the material itself was cDNA or gDNA.

This sequence was found in a woman between 45 and 65 years old with active or convalescent COVID-19. Sequenced sample: peripheral blood. The V and J genes are TRBV27 and TRBJ2-7; possible D gene TRBD1, 5 bases. The CDR3, as DNA: TGTGCCAGCAGTTTATATAGGGGCTTCGGCGAGCAGTACTTC. The encoded protein is CASSLYRGFGEQYF.